This T cell receptor (beta chain) was found in a study of T cells in Graves' hyperthyroidism and ophthalmopathy. The V gene's germline CDR1 is LGHDT and CDR2 YNNKEL (reference sequence). This CDR3 is built from 16 residues. Trimming shortened V by 4 bases and J by 3 bases, and 19 bases separated the two germline ends. Broader study findings: Blood also carried most thyroid clonotypes expanded above 0.001.

This clonotype showed up many times. The antigen remains unidentified. The source material, RNA transcripts, was used to amplify TCR beta CDR3 regions. The HTBI primer set was used in a first-round RT-PCR of the TCR CDR3. A single record per CDR3 protein comes from TCRdb applying MiXCR to the multiplex PCR reads. The sample yields roughly 160,000 distinct CDR3 sequences, about a tenth seen once. V usage is TRBV3-1 and J usage is TRBJ2-7, with D possibly TRBD2 on 5 matching bases. Material for sequencing was blood. The receptor was derived from a woman aged 18-29 years with Graves' hyperthyroidism that later progressed to Graves' ophthalmopathy. CDR3 nucleotide sequence: TGTGCCAGCAGCCCAGTCCCGGGAAGTAGCCTCTACGAGCAGTACTTC. It translates to CASSPVPGSSLYEQYF.